This is a list of T cell receptor beta chains from one sample in a study of T cells in Graves' hyperthyroidism and ophthalmopathy. MiXCR was run by TCRdb on the multiplex PCR reads, yielding one entry per CDR3 protein. Here the sample spans hundreds of thousands of distinct CDR3 sequences, 12% to 15% being singletons. The sequenced sample consisted of blood. These receptors were collected from a woman aged 18 to 35 with Graves' hyperthyroidism. Both conserved end residues are part of each CDR3. Fields, in order: clone size, J gene, CDR3 length, V gene, D gene, CDR3 DNA, CDR3 protein. A D gene is named only where the DNA matches it firmly. Only part of the rows carry a size: once, few, many, or a class if the clone is expanded.

size: many
J: TRBJ1-2
length: 15
V: TRBV27
D: NA
DNA: TGTGCCAGCAGTTTCACTCAGACAGGAAACTATGGCTACACCTTC
CDR3: CASSFTQTGNYGYTF

size: many
J: TRBJ1-2
length: 13
V: TRBV11-2
D: NA
DNA: TGTGCCAGCAGCTCGGGGGGTGGTAATGGCTACACCTTC
CDR3: CASSSGGGNGYTF

size: NA
J: TRBJ2-2
length: 14
V: TRBV5-6
D: TRBD1
DNA: TGTGCCAGCAGCTTGTTCCAGGGGGCTGGGGAGCTGTTTTTT
CDR3: CASSLFQGAGELFF

size: many
J: TRBJ2-7
length: 16
V: TRBV6-9
D: TRBD2
DNA: TGTGCCAGCAGTTACCACCGGACTAGCGGGGACTACGAGCAGTACTTC
CDR3: CASSYHRTSGDYEQYF

size: many
J: TRBJ2-4
length: 14
V: TRBV7-2
D: NA
DNA: TGTGCCAGCAGCTTAAGGGGGGTCCAAAACATTCAGTACTTC
CDR3: CASSLRGVQNIQYF

size: many
J: TRBJ2-5
length: 12
V: TRBV27
D: NA
DNA: TGTGCCAGCAGTTGGTACCAAGAGACCCAGTACTTC
CDR3: CASSWYQETQYF

size: NA
J: TRBJ2-2
length: 15
V: TRBV2
D: NA
DNA: TGTGCCAGCAGTGCCGAAAACCCTAACACCGGGGAGCTGTTTTTT
CDR3: CASSAENPNTGELFF

size: many
J: TRBJ2-1
length: 14
V: TRBV30
D: NA
DNA: TGTGCCTGGGGGGCGGATTCCCCCTACAATGAGCAGTTCTTC
CDR3: CAWGADSPYNEQFF

size: NA
J: TRBJ2-2
length: 14
V: TRBV5-6
D: NA
DNA: TGTGCCAGCAGCTTGGAGCGAAACACCGGGGAGCTGTTTTTT
CDR3: CASSLERNTGELFF

size: few
J: TRBJ1-1
length: 17
V: TRBV10-1
D: NA
DNA: TGCGCCAGCAGTGAGTCGTTACTCTGGAGGGGAAACACTGAAGCTTTCTTT
CDR3: CASSESLLWRGNTEAFF

size: many
J: TRBJ1-4
length: 16
V: TRBV3-1
D: TRBD1
DNA: TGTGCCAGCAGCCACGACAGGGGACGGGGGGATGAAAAACTGTTTTTT
CDR3: CASSHDRGRGDEKLFF

size: NA
J: TRBJ1-2
length: 13
V: TRBV20-1
D: NA
DNA: TGCAGTGCTAGAGATTGGACACTGCAGGGCTACACCTTC
CDR3: CSARDWTLQGYTF

size: NA
J: TRBJ2-4
length: 18
V: TRBV28
D: NA
DNA: TGTGCCAGCAAACCGGGACAGTCCGGGGGGGGTTGGGAAAACATTCAGTACTTC
CDR3: CASKPGQSGGGWENIQYF

size: many
J: TRBJ2-3
length: 15
V: TRBV2
D: TRBD2
DNA: TGTGCCAGCTGCCTAGCGGAGTTTAGCACAGATACGCAGTATTTT
CDR3: CASCLAEFSTDTQYF

size: many
J: TRBJ1-4
length: 15
V: TRBV15
D: NA
DNA: TGTGCCACCAGCAGAGTTCAGGGCCCTAATGAAAAACTGTTTTTT
CDR3: CATSRVQGPNEKLFF

size: NA
J: TRBJ2-2
length: 13
V: TRBV19
D: NA
DNA: TGTGCCTGCCGGGGATTCGACACCGGGGAGCTGTTTTTT
CDR3: CACRGFDTGELFF

size: many
J: TRBJ1-3
length: 16
V: TRBV2
D: NA
DNA: TGTGCCAGCAGTGAAGCTCGGGGGAGCTCTGGAAACACCATATATTTT
CDR3: CASSEARGSSGNTIYF

size: NA
J: TRBJ1-4
length: 14
V: TRBV27
D: NA
DNA: TGTGCCAGCAGTTATAGGGGAGCGAATGAAAAACTGTTTTTT
CDR3: CASSYRGANEKLFF

size: many
J: TRBJ2-7
length: 15
V: TRBV20-1
D: NA
DNA: TGCAGTGCTAGAGATCATTGGGGGAGTAACTACGAGCAGTACTTC
CDR3: CSARDHWGSNYEQYF

size: NA
J: TRBJ1-6
length: 14
V: TRBV7-2
D: NA
DNA: TGTGCCAGCAGCGCCAGGGTCAGTAATTCACCCCTCCACTTT
CDR3: CASSARVSNSPLHF

size: NA
J: TRBJ2-7
length: 14
V: TRBV5-1
D: NA
DNA: TGCGCCAGCAGCACCGACAGTGCCTCCTACGAGCAGTACTTC
CDR3: CASSTDSASYEQYF

size: many
J: TRBJ1-2
length: 15
V: TRBV18
D: TRBD1
DNA: TGTGCCAGCTCACCACCCGGGACAGAACTTTATGGCTACACCTTC
CDR3: CASSPPGTELYGYTF

size: many
J: TRBJ1-1
length: 14
V: TRBV12-3/TRBV12-4
D: NA
DNA: TGTGCCAGCAGTTTGCAGACAGGGAACACTGAAGCTTTCTTT
CDR3: CASSLQTGNTEAFF

size: NA
J: TRBJ1-1
length: 14
V: TRBV7-6
D: NA
DNA: TGTGCCAGCAGCTTAGAGGTTGGGCTTACTGAAGCTTTCTTT
CDR3: CASSLEVGLTEAFF

size: once
J: TRBJ2-3
length: 12
V: TRBV19
D: NA
DNA: TGTGCCAGTAGAACAAGGGGAGATACGCAGTATTTT
CDR3: CASRTRGDTQYF

size: few
J: TRBJ2-1
length: 15
V: TRBV7-2
D: NA
DNA: TGTGCCAGCAGCTTACGTTACCTTCAAGGCAATGAGCAGTTCTTC
CDR3: CASSLRYLQGNEQFF

size: many
J: TRBJ2-1
length: 17
V: TRBV3-1
D: TRBD2
DNA: TGTGCCAGCAGCCAAATCCAGACTAGCGGGAGGGCACATGAGCAGTTCTTC
CDR3: CASSQIQTSGRAHEQFF

size: few
J: TRBJ2-1
length: 14
V: TRBV7-9
D: NA
DNA: TGTGCCAGCAGCTCCCCTCGGGAATCCCATGAGCAGTTCTTC
CDR3: CASSSPRESHEQFF

size: many
J: TRBJ2-1
length: 13
V: TRBV29-1
D: TRBD2
DNA: TGCAGCGTTGCCCTAGCGGGCCCCAATGAGCAGTTCTTC
CDR3: CSVALAGPNEQFF

size: NA
J: TRBJ2-7
length: 14
V: TRBV7-6
D: NA
DNA: TGTGCCAGCAGCTTGAGGGACGGAACCTACGAGCAGTACTTC
CDR3: CASSLRDGTYEQYF

size: NA
J: TRBJ2-5
length: 13
V: TRBV20-1
D: TRBD1
DNA: TGCAGTGCTAGGAAGACAGGGCAAGAGACCCAGTACTTC
CDR3: CSARKTGQETQYF

size: few
J: TRBJ1-1
length: 14
V: TRBV6-1
D: NA
DNA: TGTGCCAGCAGCCGACAAGGCAGAAGCACTGAAGCTTTCTTT
CDR3: CASSRQGRSTEAFF

size: NA
J: TRBJ2-5
length: 14
V: TRBV9
D: NA
DNA: TGTGCCAGCAGCGTAGCTACGGAACAAGAGACCCAGTACTTC
CDR3: CASSVATEQETQYF

size: many
J: TRBJ2-1
length: 15
V: TRBV28
D: TRBD2
DNA: TGTGCCAGCAGTTCCCTAGCGGGATTCTTCAATGAGCAGTTCTTC
CDR3: CASSSLAGFFNEQFF

size: few
J: TRBJ1-3
length: 14
V: TRBV6-6
D: NA
DNA: TGTGCCAGCAGTTACGGGGTCTCTGGAAACACCATATATTTT
CDR3: CASSYGVSGNTIYF

size: NA
J: TRBJ2-2
length: 14
V: TRBV7-9
D: NA
DNA: TGTGCCAGCAGCTTAATGAGTGACACCGGGGAGCTGTTTTTT
CDR3: CASSLMSDTGELFF

size: NA
J: TRBJ1-2
length: 15
V: TRBV7-9
D: TRBD1
DNA: TGTGCCAGCAGCTTAACCCTGACAGGGACCTATGGCTACACCTTC
CDR3: CASSLTLTGTYGYTF

size: few
J: TRBJ1-5
length: 18
V: TRBV27
D: NA
DNA: TGTGCCAGCAGTTTAGCAGCGGTTGACTCTCCGGGGGATCAGCCCCAGCATTTT
CDR3: CASSLAAVDSPGDQPQHF

size: many
J: TRBJ2-3
length: 16
V: TRBV28
D: TRBD2
DNA: TGTGCCAGCACCGGACTAGCGGGAGAGAGGGCAGATACGCAGTATTTT
CDR3: CASTGLAGERADTQYF

size: NA
J: TRBJ2-1
length: 14
V: TRBV7-3
D: TRBD2
DNA: TGTGTCAGCAGCTTGGGACTAGCTGGCAATGAGCAGTTCTTC
CDR3: CVSSLGLAGNEQFF